The sequence of this TCR beta chain was determined in a study of blood T cell repertoires in COVID-19. Study overall: Acute and convalescent COVID-19 specimens originated in the United States, Italy and Spain. T cells, B-cell-depleted T cells, or PBMCs provided the cDNA or gDNA that served as material.

How the authors handled the data: By means of reference gene primer amplification, nucleated cell counts were estimated. The protocol was immunoSEQ multiplex PCR, while the TCRdb copy is restricted to in-frame clones and leaves out a portion. Clone size and V and J calls were adopted from that table, with D and trimming inferred from the DNA. The table lists approximately 190,000 clones, 88% of them singletons. The CDR3 spans 16 residues. Germline lookup yields CDR1 WNHNN and CDR2 SYGVQD (reference sequence). Trimming at V came to 5 bases and at J to 2 bases, leaving 10 bases not matched to a gene. This clone has ten or more counts.

Sequencing was done on a sample of peripheral blood. This TCR was recovered from a man aged 35 to 55 with active or convalescent COVID-19. The chain has TRBV10-1 and TRBJ2-3; 7 bases fit TRBD1. CDR3 coding DNA: TGCGCCAGCAGTCCCTCTAGACAGGGATACACAGATACGCAGTATTTT. It specifies CASSPSRQGYTDTQYF.